This passage covers 5 T cell receptor beta chains from one sample sequenced in a study of blood T cell repertoires in COVID-19. The protocol was immunoSEQ multiplex PCR, while the TCRdb copy is restricted to in-frame clones and leaves out a portion. This sample carries some 200,000 clones, 83% of them seen once, and the ten largest clones take roughly 4.8%. Source material: PBMCs or T cells enriched from blood (not recorded which). Receptors originate from a woman in her fifties or sixties who had been exposed to COVID-19.

The J gene is TRBJ2-1, the V gene TRBV9, with no clear D. Per the germline V gene, CDR1 is SGDLS and CDR2 is YYNGEE. This CDR3 contains 16 residues. Deletions cut 0 bases from V and 0 bases from J, with 10 bases between. The CDR3 loop is CASSVEELSSYNEQFF. The CDR3 bases are TGTGCCAGCAGCGTAGAGGAGCTTAGCTCCTACAATGAGCAGTTCTTC.

For the CDR3, the DNA is TGTGCCAGCAGTTACAGGAGTCTTCCCAGCGGGAAGGCGACCCAGTACTTC. Translated, it gives CASSYRSLPSGKATQYF. The chain recombines TRBV6-7 with TRBJ2-5; 7 bases fit TRBD2. TRBV6-7 is noted as an ORF with a role that remains uncertain. V lost 2 bases and J lost 7; bases outside the gene matches: 16. The CDR3 sequence is 17 residues long.

The chain carries TRBV13 and TRBJ2-1, with 10 bases fitting TRBD2. V shed 2 bases, J shed 7 bases, and the junction held 14 bases outside the gene matches. CDR1 is PRHDT, CDR2 FYEKMQ, per germline (reference sequence). This CDR3 comprises 18 residues. The CDR3 loop reads CASSLTSGKRGGSNEQFF. The CDR3 DNA is TGTGCCAGCAGCTTAACTTCCGGGAAGCGGGGGGGTAGTAATGAGCAGTTCTTC.

This rearrangement joins TRBV27 to TRBJ2-1; TRBD2 agrees at 9 bases. The trim removed 5 bases at V and 7 bases at J, leaving 9 bases unmatched. Germline CDR1 and CDR2: MNHEY and SMNVEV (reference sequence). The CDR3 is 15 residues long. The CDR3 sequence: CASSPALAGINEQFF. The CDR3 bases are TGTGCCAGCAGTCCCGCACTAGCGGGTATAAATGAGCAGTTCTTC.

V and J are TRBV29-1 and TRBJ1-1, with 8 bases fitting TRBD1. The V gene end was trimmed by 7 bases and the J gene end by 2 bases; junction bases not matched to a gene: 6. Germline V gene sequence: CDR1 SQVTM, CDR2 ANQGSEA. The CDR3 runs to 13 residues. CDR3 amino acids: CSGSDRVNTEAFF. For the CDR3, the DNA is TGCAGCGGCTCGGACAGGGTCAACACTGAAGCTTTCTTT.